This TCR beta chain stems from a study of blood T cell repertoires in COVID-19. Study-level information: Donors in the United States, Italy and Spain gave samples during acute or convalescent COVID-19.

Sequencing used immunoSEQ multiplex PCR; TCRdb keeps in-frame clones, though not all of them. This table has more than 300,000 clones, around 87% appearing once. Germline V gene data show CDR1 as SQVTM and CDR2 as ANQGSEA. The V and J ends lost 7 bases and 9 bases, in that order; junction bases with no gene match: 11. This CDR3 comprises 13 residues. Material: peripheral blood. The receptor was isolated from a woman younger than 45 with COVID-19, enrolled during active disease. The rearrangement links TRBV29-1 to TRBJ2-7; 11 positions match TRBD2. The CDR3 reads CSAASGRIGGQYF. CDR3 DNA sequence: TGCAGCGCCGCTAGCGGGAGGATCGGCGGGCAGTACTTC.